The 32 T cell receptor beta chains given below trace back to one sample, sequenced in a study of T cells in Graves' hyperthyroidism and ophthalmopathy. Researchers amplified the TCR beta CDR3 regions from RNA transcripts. The TCR CDR3 first-round RT-PCR relied on the HTBI primer set. MiXCR, applied by TCRdb to the multiplex PCR reads, yields one record per CDR3 protein. The table has 540,000 or so distinct CDR3 sequences, 15% to 17% seen once. Source material: blood. The receptor source for this set is a woman younger than 45 with Graves' hyperthyroidism.

This clonotype has only one observation. The chain uses TRBV6-2 or TRBV6-3 and TRBJ2-1; the match to TRBD1 covers 8 bases. CDR1 is MNHEY, CDR2 SVGEGT, per germline. The V and J ends lost 6 bases and 4 bases, in that order; junction bases with no gene match: 8. The CDR3 runs 15 residues. CDR3 sequence: CASSRDRGLYNEQFF. CDR3 nucleotide sequence: TGTGCCAGCAGCCGAGACAGGGGACTTTACAATGAGCAGTTCTTC.

This clonotype was seen only a few times. The genes are TRBV12-5 and TRBJ2-1; D perhaps matches TRBD2 (5 bases). Trimming took 5 bases from V and 2 from J, leaving 22 bases between them. Germline V gives CDR1 LGHNT, CDR2 FRNRAP. The CDR3 covers 18 residues. The CDR3 reads CASGPEEERAFPYNEQFF. The CDR3 coding sequence is TGTGCTAGTGGTCCCGAGGAGGAAAGGGCTTTCCCCTACAATGAGCAGTTCTTC. The complete variable domain, with remaining parts taken from reference TRBV12-5 and TRBJ2-1, reads DARVTQTPRHKVTEMGQEVTMRCQPILGHNTVFWYRQTMMQGLELLAYFRNRAPLDDSGMPKDRFSAEMPDATLATLKIQPSEPRDSAVYFCASGPEEERAFPYNEQFFGPGTRLTVL.

In this sample, this clonotype turned up many times. The chain uses TRBV6-2 or TRBV6-3 and TRBJ2-1; D may be TRBD1 or TRBD2 (5 bases each). V lost 8 bases to trimming and J lost 6 bases, with 11 bases between them. This CDR3 comprises 12 residues. CDR1 and CDR2 (germline): MNHEY, SVGEGT. The CDR3 sequence: CASEGLGNEQFF. DNA of the CDR3: TGTGCCAGCGAGGGGTTGGGCAATGAGCAGTTCTTC.

This CDR3 reads CASSLGRRNQPQHF. The CDR3 region has the DNA TGTGCCAGCAGTTTAGGGCGGCGAAATCAGCCCCAGCATTTT. V usage is TRBV12-3 or TRBV12-4 and J usage is TRBJ1-5; D call uncertain. The germline V and J ends were trimmed by 1 base and 4 bases, with 8 bases remaining between them. The CDR3 has 14 amino acids.

CDR3 protein: CASSEAPRQDVREQYF. The DNA for the CDR3 is TGTGCCAGCAGTGAGGCCCCTAGGCAGGACGTTCGGGAGCAGTACTTC. The rearrangement uses TRBV6-4 and TRBJ2-7; D unresolved. The CDR3 has 16 residues. Per the germline V gene, CDR1 is MRHNA and CDR2 is SNTAGT. The germline V and J ends were trimmed by 3 bases and 7 bases, with 22 bases remaining between them.

This clonotype was observed many times. The rearrangement links TRBV3-1 to TRBJ2-2; D call uncertain. Germline V lookup: CDR1 LGHDT, CDR2 YNNKEL (reference sequence). The CDR3 contains 16 residues. Trimming took off 0 bases at V and 6 bases at J, with 14 bases between the two ends. The CDR3 reads CASSQDTTSTPGELFF. The CDR3 coding sequence is TGTGCCAGCAGCCAAGATACGACAAGTACGCCCGGGGAGCTGTTTTTT.

This clonotype turned up a few times. The V gene is TRBV11-1, the J gene TRBJ1-4; 10 bases align to TRBD1. The CDR3 loop spans 16 amino acids. Per the germline V gene, CDR1 is SGHAT and CDR2 is FQDESV (reference sequence). After removal of 5 bases from V and 8 bases from J, the junction contained 11 bases not matched to a gene. CDR3 bases: TGTGCCAGCAGCGACCGGGACAGGGGAGGTAACGAAAAACTGTTTTTT. Encoded protein: CASSDRDRGGNEKLFF.

This clonotype came up many times. The V gene is TRBV7-2, the J gene TRBJ2-5; 8 bases fit TRBD2. Germline trimming cut 5 bases from V and 0 bases from J; bases unmatched to any gene: 8. CDR1 SGHTA and CDR2 FQGNSA come from the germline V gene. This CDR3 has 16 amino acids. CDR3 coding DNA: TGTGCCAGCAGCCGAGAAGGTAGCGGGAACCAAGAGACCCAGTACTTC. Translation gives CASSREGSGNQETQYF.

This sequence joins TRBV11-2 and TRBJ2-7; the match to TRBD1 covers 8 bases. CDR1 is SGHAT, CDR2 FQNNGV, per germline. J gave up 1 base and V 4 bases, and 9 bases lay outside the gene matches. The CDR3 totals 16 residues. CDR3 DNA sequence: TGTGCCAGCAGCTACTCCCCGACAGGGGTGTCCTACGAGCAGTACTTC. This translates into CASSYSPTGVSYEQYF.

This clonotype has at least ten counts. The chain employs TRBV12-3 or TRBV12-4 and TRBJ2-5, with TRBD2 matching 7 bases. This CDR3 is built from 16 residues. V lost 2 bases and J lost 5; bases outside the gene matches: 11. The CDR3 DNA follows: TGTGCCAGCAGTTTAAGTGGGCGAGCGGGAAGGGAGACCCAGTACTTC. It encodes CASSLSGRAGRETQYF.

On this clonotype itself: A read error may explain this, as a much larger clone is one base away. V gene TRBV2 combines with J gene TRBJ2-3; D may match TRBD1 or TRBD2 (5 bases each). Between the trimmed V and J ends, which lost 6 bases and 4 bases, there was a span of 20 bases. Germline lookup yields CDR1 SNHLY and CDR2 FYNNEI. The CDR3 sequence is 16 residues long. The CDR3 coding sequence is TGTGCCAGCAGCGACAGAAGCGGATCCAGCGCAGATACGCAGTATTTT. Encoded protein: CASSDRSGSSADTQYF.

The sample holds many counts of this clonotype. The chain recombines TRBV12-3 or TRBV12-4 with TRBJ2-1; 12 nucleotides match TRBD2. With V trimmed by 6 bases and J by 7 bases, 7 bases remained unmatched. The CDR3 covers 15 residues. The CDR3 nucleotides are TGTGCCAGCAGACAGACTAGCGGGAGTGTGAATGAGCAGTTCTTC. This codes for CASRQTSGSVNEQFF.

This clonotype was seen repeatedly, ten times or more. V is TRBV28 and J is TRBJ2-7; 8 bases align to TRBD2. Germline V gene data show CDR1 as MDHEN and CDR2 as SYDVKM. V was clipped by 4 bases and J by 4 bases; unmatched bases: 12. This CDR3 has 16 residues. CDR3 in DNA: TGTGCCAGCAGTTCCCGGGAGGGCCTTTTGGTATACGAGCAGTACTTC. Translating it yields CASSSREGLLVYEQYF.

This clonotype appeared a few times. The chain uses TRBV7-3 and TRBJ2-2, with unresolved D. CDR1 is SGHTA and CDR2 is FQGTGA in the germline V gene. The CDR3 has 15 amino acids. The ends were cut back, 0 bases at V and 0 bases at J, with 5 bases in the middle. The CDR3 DNA reads TGTGCCAGCAGCTTAACCTTTACGAACACCGGGGAGCTGTTTTTT. Translation: CASSLTFTNTGELFF.

Many counts were recorded for this clonotype. The chain recombines TRBV14 with TRBJ2-1; 8 positions match TRBD2. The length of the CDR3 is 15 residues. The germline V gene encodes CDR1 SGHDN and CDR2 FVKESK. After removal of 3 bases from V and 6 bases from J, the junction contained 7 bases not matched to a gene. CDR3 amino acids: CASSQPGLGVNEQFF. The CDR3 DNA follows: TGTGCCAGCAGCCAGCCGGGACTAGGGGTCAATGAGCAGTTCTTC.

This sequence joins TRBV7-9 and TRBJ2-7, with D maybe TRBD1 (5 bases). The CDR3 sequence is 13 residues long. Germline-derived CDR1 and CDR2 are SEHNR and FQNEAQ (reference sequence). V gave up 1 base and J gave up 6 bases, with 10 bases separating them. The CDR3 nucleotides read TGTGCCAGCAGCTTAGGACAGTATGGCGAGCAGTACTTC. Translating it yields CASSLGQYGEQYF.

This clonotype was picked up many times. The rearrangement uses TRBV3-1 and TRBJ1-3; a weak D match, TRBD1 (6 bases). The CDR3 extends over 16 amino acids. V was clipped by 1 base and J by 2 bases, with 12 bases between them. Germline CDR1 reads LGHDT; CDR2 reads YNNKEL (reference sequence). CDR3 residues: CASSQAPGGTGNTIYF. CDR3 nucleotides: TGTGCCAGCAGCCAAGCACCGGGGGGCACTGGAAACACCATATATTTT.

This clonotype was picked up a small number of times. The CDR3 DNA reads TGTGCCAGCAGTGAAGCCTGGACTAGCGTTTACAATGAGCAGTTCTTC. Encoded protein: CASSEAWTSVYNEQFF. The chain has TRBV6-1 and TRBJ2-1; TRBD2 matches 9 bases. J lost 4 bases, V lost 0 bases, and 4 bases had no gene match. The CDR3 spans 16 residues. Germline CDR1 and CDR2: MNHNS and SASEGT.

In this sample, this clonotype turned up many times. The rearrangement joins TRBV10-3 to TRBJ2-7; 8 bases match TRBD2. J lost 0 bases, V lost 7 bases, and 8 bases had no gene match. This CDR3 is 15 amino acids long. CDR1 and CDR2 from the germline V gene are ENHRY and SYGVKD. In DNA, the CDR3 is TGTGCCATCAAAGGACTAGCCGACAGCTCCTACGAGCAGTACTTC. It translates to CAIKGLADSSYEQYF.

There are many counts of this clonotype. The chain carries TRBV2 and TRBJ2-2; D remains ambiguous. CDR1 is SNHLY, CDR2 FYNNEI, per germline. V lost 5 bases, J lost 6 bases, and 13 bases lay in between. The CDR3 consists of 14 residues. The CDR3 spells CASSPFRSPGELFF. The CDR3 bases are TGTGCCAGCAGTCCCTTCCGAAGCCCCGGGGAGCTGTTTTTT.

The chain recombines TRBV5-5 with TRBJ2-3; the D gene is possibly TRBD1 (8 bases). With 0 bases removed from V and 1 base from J, the gap between germline ends came to 21 bases. Germline V lookup: CDR1 SGHKS, CDR2 YYEKEE (reference sequence). The CDR3 length is 19 residues. CDR3 nucleotides: TGTGCCAGCAGCTTGGCCCGGCAGGGGGCGGGAGTAGGCACAGATACGCAGTATTTT. Translation: CASSLARQGAGVGTDTQYF.

This clonotype has ten or more counts. The chain employs TRBV30 and TRBJ1-1; no clear D gene. Germline V gene data show CDR1 as GTSNPN and CDR2 as SVGIG (reference sequence). The CDR3 is 16 amino acids. With 5 bases removed from V and 0 bases from J, the gap between germline ends came to 19 bases. The CDR3 protein is CAWRGRPGSMNTEAFF. The DNA of the CDR3 is TGTGCCTGGCGCGGCCGTCCTGGCTCTATGAACACTGAAGCTTTCTTT.

At least ten counts were recorded for this clonotype. The CDR3 spells CASSPQDNSYEQYF. CDR3 nucleotides: TGTGCCAGCAGCCCGCAGGATAACTCCTACGAGCAGTACTTC. This chain uses TRBV7-6 with TRBJ2-7; D is uncertain. Trimming shortened V by 5 bases and J by 0 bases, and 11 bases separated the two germline ends. Germline V gives CDR1 SGHVS, CDR2 FNYEAQ. The CDR3 length is 14 residues.

This clonotype came up a few times. The rearrangement links TRBV4-2 to TRBJ1-2, with D maybe TRBD1 (5 bases). Looked up from germline, CDR1 is LGHNA and CDR2 is YNFKEQ. With 0 bases removed from V and 6 bases from J, the gap between germline ends came to 20 bases. The CDR3 runs 17 residues. The chain's CDR3 is CASSQDGWGPKRDGYTF. Here the CDR3 DNA reads TGTGCCAGCAGCCAAGATGGTTGGGGACCAAAGAGAGATGGCTACACCTTC.

At least ten counts were recorded for this clonotype. This chain connects TRBV27 to TRBJ2-5, with D hard to call. Between the trimmed V and J ends, which lost 8 bases and 8 bases, there was a span of 24 bases. Germline V gene lookup returns CDR1 MNHEY and CDR2 SMNVEV (reference sequence). The CDR3 length is 15 residues. This CDR3 is CASEPQGFPQATQYF. CDR3 nucleotides: TGTGCCAGCGAACCCCAAGGATTCCCTCAGGCTACCCAGTACTTC.

This clonotype came up a few times. A much bigger clone sits one base away, suggesting this may be a read error. The chain uses TRBV5-1 and TRBJ2-3; no reliable D call. CDR3 length equals 14 residues. V lost 2 bases and J 3 bases, leaving 10 bases between the germline ends. The germline V gene encodes CDR1 SGHRS and CDR2 YFSETQ. The CDR3 DNA follows: TGCGCCAGCAGCTTACAGCCACCGACAGATACGCAGTATTTT. It yields the protein CASSLQPPTDTQYF.

This clonotype was recorded a few times. The chain joins TRBV7-2 to TRBJ2-7, with 12 bases that match TRBD2. This CDR3 is 15 amino acids long. The J segment lost 0 bases and the V segment lost 5 bases, leaving 2 bases of the junction unmatched. Looked up from germline, CDR1 is SGHTA and CDR2 is FQGNSA. CDR3 DNA sequence: TGTGCCAGCAGCGCGACTAGCGGGAGCTCCTACGAGCAGTACTTC. It translates to CASSATSGSSYEQYF.

This clonotype has just a few counts. This rearrangement joins TRBV24-1 to TRBJ1-2; D remains unclear. Germline V gene sequence: CDR1 KGHDR, CDR2 SFDVKD. Trimming shortened V by 5 bases and J by 6 bases, and 12 bases separated the two germline ends. The CDR3 runs 13 residues. CDR3 nucleotide sequence: TGTGCCACCAGTGTGGTGGGTTCGCATGGCTACACCTTC. Its translation is CATSVVGSHGYTF.

This clonotype was recorded many times. The chain links TRBV7-9 to TRBJ2-5; TRBD1 is a possible D gene (5 bases). The CDR3 is made up of 15 amino acids. V lost 3 bases, J lost 1 base, and 12 bases lay in between. Per the germline V gene, CDR1 is SEHNR and CDR2 is FQNEAQ (reference sequence). The CDR3 nucleotides are TGTGCCAGCAGCTTGGTTCAGGGTTTCCAAGAGACCCAGTACTTC. It codes for CASSLVQGFQETQYF. The full variable domain, with the rest looked up from reference TRBV7-9 and TRBJ2-5, is DTGVSQNPRHKITKRGQNVTFRCDPISEHNRLYWYRQTLGQGPEFLTYFQNEAQLEKSRLLSDRFSAERPKGSFSTLEIQRTEQGDSAMYLCASSLVQGFQETQYFGPGTRLLVL.

V and J are TRBV29-1 and TRBJ2-3; 13 bases agree with TRBD2. The CDR3 is 13 residues long. The germline V gene has CDR1 SQVTM and CDR2 ANQGSEA. V trimming: 4 bases; J trimming: 5 bases; junction bases outside the gene matches: 0. The CDR3: CSVGLAGGDTQYF. In DNA, the CDR3 is TGCAGCGTTGGACTAGCGGGAGGAGATACGCAGTATTTT.

This clonotype was seen more than once but under ten times. The chain has TRBV19 and TRBJ2-2, with 12 nucleotides matching TRBD2. The CDR3 contains 17 residues. Germline V gene data show CDR1 as LNHDA and CDR2 as SQIVND (reference sequence). The V and J ends lost 6 bases and 7 bases, in that order; junction bases with no gene match: 12. Here the CDR3 DNA reads TGTGCCAGTAGCCGACTAGCGGGAGTCCAGGCCGGCGGGGAGCTGTTTTTT. Its translation: CASSRLAGVQAGGELFF.

This clonotype appeared a few times. The V gene is TRBV15, the J gene TRBJ1-4, with 7 bases identical to TRBD1. V was clipped by 5 bases and J by 7 bases; unmatched bases: 13. Germline V gene lookup returns CDR1 LNHNV and CDR2 YYDKDF (reference sequence). This CDR3 comprises 16 residues. CDR3 loop: CATSSGREGGSEKLFF. The CDR3 region has the DNA TGTGCCACCAGCTCAGGCAGGGAAGGGGGCAGTGAAAAACTGTTTTTT.